This T cell receptor beta chain was recovered during a study of spatial heterogeneity in lung cancer. Time point denoted: blood at routine non-recurrence follow-up after resection. CDR3 length equals 16 residues. V was pared by 4 bases and J by 2 bases, with 4 bases of the junction left unmatched. Germline loops: CDR1 SGHRS, CDR2 YFSETQ. In its sample, this clonotype was seen a few times. Each CDR3 protein is one row after TCRdb ran MiXCR on the 5' RACE reads. The table shows more than 40,000 distinct CDR3 sequences, with approximately 22% occurring only once. The clonotype was recovered from a female donor with early-stage non-small cell lung cancer. This material consisted of PBMCs, taken at follow-up. V is TRBV5-1 and J is TRBJ2-2; 11 bases fit TRBD2. The CDR3 region has the DNA TGCGCCAGCAGCCAGACTAGCGGGGTCAACACCGGGGAGCTGTTTTTT. It is translated as CASSQTSGVNTGELFF.